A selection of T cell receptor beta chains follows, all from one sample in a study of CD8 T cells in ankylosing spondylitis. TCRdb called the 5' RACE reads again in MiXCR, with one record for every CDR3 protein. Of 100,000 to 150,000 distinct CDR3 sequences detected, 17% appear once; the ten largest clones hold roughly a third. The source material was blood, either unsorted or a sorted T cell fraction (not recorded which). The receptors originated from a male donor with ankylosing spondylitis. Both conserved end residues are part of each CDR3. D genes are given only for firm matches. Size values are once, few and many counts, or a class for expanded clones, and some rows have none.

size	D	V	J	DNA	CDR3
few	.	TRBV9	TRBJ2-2	TGTGCCAGCAGCGTAGTGGGAGACGCGAACACCGGGGAGCTGTTTTTT	CASSVVGDANTGELFF
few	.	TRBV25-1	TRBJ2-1	TGTGCCAGCAACGGTCCGAGAAATGAGCAGTTCTTC	CASNGPRNEQFF
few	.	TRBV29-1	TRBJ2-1	TGCAGCGTTATGTTGGACGGTGAGCAGTTCTTC	CSVMLDGEQFF
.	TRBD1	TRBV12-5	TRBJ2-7	TGTGCTAGTGGTTTGGTACAGGGGACAGGGCTCTCCTACGAGCAGTACTTC	CASGLVQGTGLSYEQYF
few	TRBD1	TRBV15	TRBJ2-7	TGTGCCACCAGCACCGGACAGGACTACGAGCAGTACTTC	CATSTGQDYEQYF
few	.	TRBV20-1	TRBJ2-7	TGCAGTGCTAGAGACAGGACACAGACCTACGAGCAGTACTTC	CSARDRTQTYEQYF
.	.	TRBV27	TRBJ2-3	TGTGCCAGCAGTTTCATCGGGGATACGCAGTATTTT	CASSFIGDTQYF
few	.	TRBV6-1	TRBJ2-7	TGTGCCAGCAGTGAGGCAACGGGGGTTCCCTTCGAGCAGTACTTC	CASSEATGVPFEQYF
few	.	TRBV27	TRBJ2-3	TGTGCCAGCAGGGGCTCCACAGATACGCAGTATTTT	CASRGSTDTQYF
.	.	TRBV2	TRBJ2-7	TGTGCCAGCAGTGAAGCGGGCAGAACCTCCTACGAGCAGTACTTC	CASSEAGRTSYEQYF
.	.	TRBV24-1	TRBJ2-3	TGTGCCACCAGTGATCGCCCGGGGGCTAGCACAGATACGCAGTATTTT	CATSDRPGASTDTQYF
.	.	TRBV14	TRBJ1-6	TGTGCCAGCAGCCAAAGGGGTGCGGGTAATTCACCCCTCCACTTT	CASSQRGAGNSPLHF
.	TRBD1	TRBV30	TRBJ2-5	TGTGCCTGGAGTGCGGGACAGGGGTTGGAGACCCAGTACTTC	CAWSAGQGLETQYF
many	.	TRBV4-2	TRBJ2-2	TGTGCCAGCAGCCACTTCCAGGGACCCGGGGAGCTGTTTTTT	CASSHFQGPGELFF
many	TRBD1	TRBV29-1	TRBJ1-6	TGCAGCGTGGGGGACAGCAAGAATTCACCCCTCCACTTT	CSVGDSKNSPLHF
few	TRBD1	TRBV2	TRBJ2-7	TGTGCCGGCCGACAGGGATTTCCTGACGAGCAGTACTTC	CAGRQGFPDEQYF
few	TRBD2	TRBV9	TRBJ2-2	TGTGCCAGCAGCGCAACCGGGACTAGCGGAAGAACCGGGGAGCTGTTTTTT	CASSATGTSGRTGELFF
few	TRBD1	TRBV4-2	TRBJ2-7	TGTGCCAGCAGCCAGGAGACAGGGTCTTCCTACGAGCAGTACTTC	CASSQETGSSYEQYF
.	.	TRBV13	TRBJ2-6	TGTGCCAGCAGCTTCACCTCTGGGGCCAACGTCCTGACTTTC	CASSFTSGANVLTF
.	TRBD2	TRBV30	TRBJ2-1	TGTGCCTGGAGTGTAGGCCTAGCGGGAGACTTCTACAATGAGCAGTTCTTC	CAWSVGLAGDFYNEQFF
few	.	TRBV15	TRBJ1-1	TGTGCCACCAGCGGGGTAACAGGGGAAGCTTTCTTT	CATSGVTGEAFF
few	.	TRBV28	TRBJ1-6	TGTGCCAGCAGCCAGGGACGGAATAATTCACCCCTCCACTTT	CASSQGRNNSPLHF
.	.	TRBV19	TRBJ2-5	TGTGCCAGTAGGGACAGTTCAGAGACCCAGTACTTC	CASRDSSETQYF
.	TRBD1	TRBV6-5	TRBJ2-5	TGTGCCAGCAGTTACGGGACAGGGGTTGAGACCCAGTACTTC	CASSYGTGVETQYF
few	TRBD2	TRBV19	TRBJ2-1	TGTGCCAGTAACCAAAGACTAGCCGCGTACAATGAGCAGTTCTTC	CASNQRLAAYNEQFF
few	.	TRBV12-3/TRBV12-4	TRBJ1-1	TGTGCCAGCAGTTTAGTTCTGCGCGGCTACATGAACACTGAAGCTTTCTTT	CASSLVLRGYMNTEAFF
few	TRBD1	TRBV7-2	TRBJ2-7	TGTGCCAGCAGTTTCACGGACAGGGCATACGAGCAGTACTTC	CASSFTDRAYEQYF
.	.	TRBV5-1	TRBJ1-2	TGCGCCAGCAGCCCCCCCGGGACATTGATCTATGGCTACACCTTC	CASSPPGTLIYGYTF
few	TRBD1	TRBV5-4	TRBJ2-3	TGTGCCAGCAGACGGGACAGGGAACCAGATACGCAGTATTTT	CASRRDREPDTQYF
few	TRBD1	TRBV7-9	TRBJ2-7	TGTGCCAGCAGCCCAGATCCGGGACAGGGGGCACACGAGCAGTACTTC	CASSPDPGQGAHEQYF
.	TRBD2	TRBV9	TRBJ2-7	TGTGCCAGCAGCGTAGGAGGACTAGCGGACTACGAGCAGTACTTC	CASSVGGLADYEQYF
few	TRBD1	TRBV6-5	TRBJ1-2	TGTGCCAGCAGTCACTACTCGGACAGGGGCGACTATGGCTACACCTTC	CASSHYSDRGDYGYTF
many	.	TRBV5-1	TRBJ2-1	TGCGCCAGCAGCTTCTTGCCCAATGAGCAGTTCTTC	CASSFLPNEQFF
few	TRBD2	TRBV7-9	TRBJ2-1	TGTGCCAGCAGCTTTCCGGGGGGGGACTATCAGTTCTTC	CASSFPGGDYQFF
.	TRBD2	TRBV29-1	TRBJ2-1	TGCAGCGTAGGACTAGCGGTATACAATGAGCAGTTCTTC	CSVGLAVYNEQFF
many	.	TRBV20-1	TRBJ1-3	TGCAGTGCGCCGGCGGGGGCGCGAGGAAACACCATATATTTT	CSAPAGARGNTIYF
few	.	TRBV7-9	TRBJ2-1	TGTGCCAGCAGCTTCCCCGTCCGCAAGAGCTCCTACAATGAGCAGTTCTTC	CASSFPVRKSSYNEQFF
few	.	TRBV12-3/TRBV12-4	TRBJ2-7	TGTGCCAGCAGTTTTAAACAAACCTACGAGCAGTACTTC	CASSFKQTYEQYF
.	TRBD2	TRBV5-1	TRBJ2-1	TGCGCCAGCAGCTTGGCCGGACTAGCGGGAGTATCCTACAATGAGCAGTTCTTC	CASSLAGLAGVSYNEQFF
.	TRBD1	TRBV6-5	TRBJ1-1	TGTGCCAGCAGTTCCCCTTGGGGACAGGGAATCACTGAAGCTTTCTTT	CASSSPWGQGITEAFF
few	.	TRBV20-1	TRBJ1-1	TGCAGTGCTAGAATGGGGTTTGAAGCTTTCTTT	CSARMGFEAFF
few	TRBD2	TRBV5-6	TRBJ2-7	TGTGCCAGCACCCCCCGGGGCGGGAGCTCCTACGAGCAGTACTTC	CASTPRGGSSYEQYF
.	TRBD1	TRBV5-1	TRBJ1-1	TGCGCCAGCAGCGCGGACAGGGGAACGAACACTGAAGCTTTCTTT	CASSADRGTNTEAFF
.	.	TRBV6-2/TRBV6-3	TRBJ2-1	TGTGCCAGTACGGGGGCGGGGCTCAATGAGCAGTTCTTC	CASTGAGLNEQFF
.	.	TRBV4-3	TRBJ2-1	TGCGCCAGCAGCCAAGTCATGGACGGGGATGAGCAGTTCTTC	CASSQVMDGDEQFF
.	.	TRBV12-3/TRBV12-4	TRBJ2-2	TGTGCCAGCAGTTTAAGATTGGGCAGGGGAGGGGCCGGGGAGCTGTTTTTT	CASSLRLGRGGAGELFF
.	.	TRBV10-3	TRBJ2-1	TGTGCCATCAGTGATCCCCCTGCCGCGGCAAACAATGAGCAGTTCTTC	CAISDPPAAANNEQFF
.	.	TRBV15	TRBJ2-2	TGTGCCACCAGCAGGGGAAGGACGAACACCGGGGAGCTGTTTTTT	CATSRGRTNTGELFF
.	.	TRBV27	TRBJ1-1	TGTGCCAGCAGTTCGGTGGGTGGCGGGACTGAAGCTTTCTTT	CASSSVGGGTEAFF
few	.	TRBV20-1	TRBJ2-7	TGCAGTGCTAGAGATCCCTTGGGCCAGAGTGTCACCGAGCAGTACTTC	CSARDPLGQSVTEQYF
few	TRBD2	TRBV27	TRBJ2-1	TGTGCCAGCAGTACTAGCGGGAGCGAGTTGTTCTTC	CASSTSGSELFF
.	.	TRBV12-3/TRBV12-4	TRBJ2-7	TGTGCCAGCGCCCCCGGAGTCCACGAGCAGTACTTC	CASAPGVHEQYF
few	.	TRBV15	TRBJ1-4	TGTGCCACCAGCGAGAGTGAAAAACTGTTTTTT	CATSESEKLFF
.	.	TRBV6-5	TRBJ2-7	TGTGCCAGCAGTTATGGGGGGAGCTACGACGAGCAGTACTTC	CASSYGGSYDEQYF
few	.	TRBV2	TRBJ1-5	TGTGCCAGCGTTCCAAACAGGGATGGCAATCAGCCCCAGCATTTT	CASVPNRDGNQPQHF
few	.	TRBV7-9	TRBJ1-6	TGTGCCAGCAGCTTCGGGTCCCTGAGGCCACCCCTCCACTTT	CASSFGSLRPPLHF
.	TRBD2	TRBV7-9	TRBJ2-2	TGTGCCAGCAGCTTGAAGGGACTAGCGGGAGTTACCGGGGAGCTGTTTTTT	CASSLKGLAGVTGELFF